This entry features one TCR beta chain sequence. Its specificity is unknown. This specimen comes from a study of cytomegalovirus exposure and HLA in healthy donors. The study, taken as a whole, reports: For cytomegalovirus status, the classifier reportedly gave diagnoses with high specificity and sensitivity.

Researchers ran the PCR with 60 Vbeta and 13 Jbeta primers. Profiling relied on immunoSEQ multiplex PCR, and the TCRdb table lists in-frame clones only, not all of them. The profile covers tens of thousands of clones, with roughly 80% appearing a single time and 2% to 2.5% taken by the ten largest. Trimming took 1 base from V and 5 from J; bases not matched to a gene: 4. Germline-derived CDR1 and CDR2 are MNHNS and SASEGT. The CDR3 contains 16 residues. The rearrangement joins TRBV6-1 to TRBJ2-1; 11 positions match TRBD2. This receptor was identified in a man in his forties in good health and CMV-seronegative. The sequenced sample was PBMCs. The DNA for the CDR3 is TGTGCCAGCAGTGAAGGGCTAGCGGGGGGAAACAATGAGCAGTTCTTC. It encodes CASSEGLAGGNNEQFF.